Each of the 14 T cell receptor beta chains below was sequenced from the same sample in a study of CD8 T cells in ankylosing spondylitis. Findings and limits, study-wide: Blood of patients with ankylosing spondylitis appeared to be characterized by a TCR beta motif of several highly homologous variants.

These receptors' antigens are unknown. TCRdb used MiXCR to reprocess the 5' RACE reads, holding one entry per CDR3 protein. The sample lists 750,000 to 850,000 distinct CDR3 sequences; around 11% were seen once. The sample taken for sequencing was blood, either unsorted or a sorted T cell fraction (not recorded which). These receptors were taken from a male donor with ankylosing spondylitis.

The V and J genes are TRBV6-5 and TRBJ2-5; D unresolved. Between the trimmed V and J ends, which lost 2 bases and 5 bases, there was a span of 9 bases. The CDR3 loop spans 13 amino acids. CDR1 is MNHEY and CDR2 is SVGAGI in the germline V gene. The CDR3 nucleotides read TGTGCCAGCAGTTACCGACTTCCCGAGACCCAGTACTTC. Translation gives CASSYRLPETQYF.

The J gene is TRBJ2-1, the V gene TRBV5-5, with 11 bases lining up with TRBD2. The length of the CDR3 is 16 residues. The germline V gene encodes CDR1 SGHKS and CDR2 YYEKEE (reference sequence). The V gene end was trimmed by 2 bases and the J gene end by 7 bases; junction bases not matched to a gene: 8. The CDR3 loop reads CASSFSLAGGWNEQFF. CDR3 in DNA: TGTGCCAGCAGCTTTTCGTTAGCGGGAGGGTGGAATGAGCAGTTCTTC.

Ten or more counts support this clonotype. The chain combines TRBV29-1 with TRBJ1-1, with D possibly matching TRBD1 (6 bases). Trimming cost V 4 bases and J 3 bases, with 9 bases left between them. Germline V gene data show CDR1 as SQVTM and CDR2 as ANQGSEA. This CDR3 region has 12 residues. The CDR3 coding sequence is TGCAGCGTTGCCGGACAGTACACTGAAGCTTTCTTT. It encodes CSVAGQYTEAFF.

The chain couples TRBV4-3 to TRBJ1-1, with D perhaps TRBD1 (5 bases). Per germline, CDR1 LGHNA and CDR2 YSLEER. The CDR3 length is 16 residues. V was cut by 0 bases and J by 1 base, with 12 bases left in between. The CDR3 region has the DNA TGCGCCAGCAGCCAAGATTGGGGACTGAAGAACACTGAAGCTTTCTTT. Encoded protein: CASSQDWGLKNTEAFF.

This clonotype was observed a handful of times. DNA for the CDR3: TGCAGTGCTAGGCGGGCGGGACTAGCGGGAGGGCCTAACGAGCAGTACTTC. This gives the protein CSARRAGLAGGPNEQYF. The chain uses TRBV20-1 and TRBJ2-7, with TRBD2 identical over 16 bases. The CDR3 contains 17 residues. CDR1 DFQATT and CDR2 SNEGSKA come from the germline V gene (reference sequence). Germline trimming cut 3 bases from V and 5 bases from J; bases unmatched to any gene: 10.

CDR3 in amino acids: CASSPPSAGGNTGELFF. CDR3 DNA: TGTGCCAGCTCACCACCATCAGCGGGAGGGAACACCGGGGAGCTGTTTTTT. The chain is built from TRBV18 and TRBJ2-2; 9 bases are a match to TRBD2. The CDR3 has 17 amino acids. V trimming: 0 bases; J trimming: 1 base; junction bases outside the gene matches: 3. Germline V lookup: CDR1 KGHSH, CDR2 LQKENI.

V usage is TRBV20-1 and J usage is TRBJ1-1, with D perhaps TRBD1 (5 bases). Germline V gives CDR1 DFQATT, CDR2 SNEGSKA (reference sequence). This CDR3 spans 13 amino acids. V was cut by 6 bases and J by 5 bases, with 16 bases left in between. CDR3: CSAGRTPGTEAFF. The DNA for the CDR3 is TGCAGTGCGGGGCGGACCCCTGGGACTGAAGCTTTCTTT.

This chain links TRBV19 with TRBJ2-6; D is unclear. CDR1 LNHDA and CDR2 SQIVND come from the germline V gene (reference sequence). Trimming took off 1 base at V and 0 bases at J, with 10 bases between the two ends. The CDR3 has 17 amino acids. CDR3 sequence reads: CASSIVYRSSGANVLTF. The CDR3 DNA sequence: TGTGCCAGTAGTATAGTGTACCGAAGCTCTGGGGCCAACGTCCTGACTTTC.

This clonotype was seen ten or more times. V usage is TRBV6-5 and J usage is TRBJ2-7, with D perhaps matching TRBD1 (6 bases). Trimming took 5 bases from V and 5 from J, leaving 10 bases between them. The germline V gene encodes CDR1 MNHEY and CDR2 SVGAGI. This CDR3 has 12 residues. The CDR3 here is CASSPSGDEQYF. DNA of the CDR3: TGTGCCAGCAGTCCCTCAGGGGACGAGCAGTACTTC.

This clonotype was counted a few times. The chain uses TRBV12-3 or TRBV12-4 and TRBJ1-5, with D maybe TRBD1 (5 bases). CDR3 length: 13 residues. Trimming shortened V by 8 bases and J by 7 bases, and 15 bases separated the two germline ends. In DNA form, the CDR3 reads TGTGCCAGCGGGATTGGGAGGGACCAGCCCCAGCATTTT. It translates to CASGIGRDQPQHF.

This clonotype was seen a handful of times. The J gene is TRBJ1-1, the V gene TRBV5-1; D gene uncertain. The V and J ends lost 5 bases and 0 bases respectively, with 11 bases between them. This CDR3 is 14 amino acids long. Germline values: CDR1 SGHRS, CDR2 YFSETQ. In nucleotides, the CDR3 is TGCGCCAGCAGTCCACAGCCGATGAACACTGAAGCTTTCTTT. It translates to CASSPQPMNTEAFF.

The chain joins TRBV11-2 to TRBJ2-7; the D gene is possibly TRBD2 (5 bases). Looked up from germline, CDR1 is SGHAT and CDR2 is FQNNGV. This CDR3 comprises 14 residues. V was trimmed by 3 bases and J by 2 bases, leaving 11 bases between them. CDR3 sequence: CASSFQREPYEQYF. In DNA, the CDR3 is TGTGCCAGCAGCTTTCAGAGGGAGCCCTACGAGCAGTACTTC.

The chain couples TRBV29-1 to TRBJ2-5; D is possibly TRBD1 (6 bases). Germline V CDR1 and CDR2: SQVTM, ANQGSEA. V was trimmed by 4 bases and J by 5 bases, leaving 17 bases between them. This CDR3 is 14 amino acids long. DNA of the CDR3: TGCAGCGTTGCCCTTACAGGGTTCCGGGAGACCCAGTACTTC. It codes for CSVALTGFRETQYF.

This clonotype appeared a few times. This sequence joins TRBV11-3 and TRBJ2-3, with D unclear. V gave up 5 bases and J gave up 6 bases, with 21 bases separating them. This CDR3 contains 16 residues. The germline gives CDR1 SGHNT, CDR2 YENEEA. The CDR3 coding sequence is TGTGCCAGCAGCCTGGGTTCCCGGCTGGTCGACGATACGCAGTATTTT. Encoded protein: CASSLGSRLVDDTQYF.